The clone carrying this T cell receptor beta chain has at least ten counts. This entry is derived from a study of human T cells and chemical hapten exposure. TCRdb passed the RACE reads through MiXCR, listing each CDR3 protein once. The sample gives around 130,000 distinct CDR3 sequences, approximately 9% of which show up once; about 2% is in the top ten. Looked up from germline, CDR1 is SEHNR and CDR2 is FQNEAQ (reference sequence). The CDR3 extends over 14 amino acids. The ends were cut back, 2 bases at V and 0 bases at J, with 6 bases in the middle. The time point: healthy volunteer bleed at 2 weeks. Extraction yielded total RNA from whole blood (unfractionated).

Specimen: whole blood. The V gene is TRBV7-9, the J gene TRBJ2-3, with D tentatively TRBD2 (5 bases). The receptor comes from a male donor in good health. Some clones in this sample may be carry-over from other donors' samples. CDR3: CASSLSGSTDTQYF. The CDR3 DNA reads TGTGCCAGCAGCTTAAGCGGAAGCACAGATACGCAGTATTTT.